This T cell receptor beta chain stems from a study of T cell responses to AZD1222 COVID-19 vaccine. Study observations and caveats: Repertoire sampling occurred only after the peak T cell response. Dominant at 160-218 and 743-854, vaccine-associated CD4 TCRs also spanned spike.

The data were produced by immunoSEQ multiplex PCR, yet TCRdb's version contains in-frame clones alone and is incomplete. The sample lists around 180,000 clones; 94% were seen once. Turning to this clone: The antigen is undetermined.

Second-dose schedules of about 4 or about 12 weeks were combined. Trimming removed 6 bases from V and 5 bases from J, with 13 bases in between. From germline, CDR1 is MDHEN and CDR2 SYDVKM. The CDR3 runs 14 residues. The V call is TRBV28, the J call TRBJ2-2; the D is unclear. The material sequenced was peripheral blood, taken 28 days after the second AZD1222 dose. This receptor was identified in an adult who received the AZD1222 COVID-19 vaccine. CDR3 nucleotides: TGTGCCAGCAGGGTCCGGGCCATGACCGGGGAGCTGTTTTTT. This encodes CASRVRAMTGELFF.